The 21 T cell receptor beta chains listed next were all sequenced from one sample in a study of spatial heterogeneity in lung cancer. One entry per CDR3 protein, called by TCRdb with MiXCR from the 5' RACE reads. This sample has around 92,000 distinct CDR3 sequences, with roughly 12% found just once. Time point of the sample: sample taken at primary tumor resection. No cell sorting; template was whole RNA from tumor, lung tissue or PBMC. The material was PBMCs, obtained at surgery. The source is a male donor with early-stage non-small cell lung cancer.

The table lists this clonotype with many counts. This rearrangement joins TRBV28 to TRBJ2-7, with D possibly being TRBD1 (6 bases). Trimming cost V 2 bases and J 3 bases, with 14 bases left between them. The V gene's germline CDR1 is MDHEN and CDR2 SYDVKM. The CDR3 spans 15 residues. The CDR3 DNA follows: TGTGCCAGCAGTTTAACCGGACAGAGGTTCTACGAGCAGTACTTC. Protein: CASSLTGQRFYEQYF.

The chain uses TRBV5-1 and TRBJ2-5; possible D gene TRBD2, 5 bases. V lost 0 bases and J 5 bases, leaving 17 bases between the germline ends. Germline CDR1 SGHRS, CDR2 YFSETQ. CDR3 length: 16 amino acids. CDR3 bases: TGCGCCAGCAGCTTGGATTCGGTGGGAGACGCGGAGACCCAGTACTTC. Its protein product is CASSLDSVGDAETQYF.

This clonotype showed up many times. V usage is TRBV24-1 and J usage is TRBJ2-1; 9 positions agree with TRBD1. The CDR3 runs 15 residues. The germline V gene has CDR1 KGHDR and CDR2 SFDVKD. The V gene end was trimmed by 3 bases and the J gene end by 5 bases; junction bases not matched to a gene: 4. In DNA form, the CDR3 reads TGTGCCACCAGTGATCCGGGACAGGGCCACAATGAGCAGTTCTTC. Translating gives CATSDPGQGHNEQFF.

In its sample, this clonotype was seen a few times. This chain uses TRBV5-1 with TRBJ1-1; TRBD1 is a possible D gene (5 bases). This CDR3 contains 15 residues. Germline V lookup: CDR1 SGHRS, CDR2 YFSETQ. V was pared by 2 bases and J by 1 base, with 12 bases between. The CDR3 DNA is TGCGCCAGCAGCTTTATGGGGCAGCAGAACACTGAAGCTTTCTTT. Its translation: CASSFMGQQNTEAFF.

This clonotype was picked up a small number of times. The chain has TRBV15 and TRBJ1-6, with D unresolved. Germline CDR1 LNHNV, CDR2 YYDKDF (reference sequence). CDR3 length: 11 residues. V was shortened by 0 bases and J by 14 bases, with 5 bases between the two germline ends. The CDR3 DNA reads TGTGCCACCAGCAGAGATAGGACCCTCCACTTT. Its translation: CATSRDRTLHF.

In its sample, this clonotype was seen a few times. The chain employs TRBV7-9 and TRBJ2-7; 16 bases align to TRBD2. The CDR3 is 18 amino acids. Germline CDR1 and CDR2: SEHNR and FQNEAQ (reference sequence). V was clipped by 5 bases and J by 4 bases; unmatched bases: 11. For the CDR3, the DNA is TGTGCCAGCAGCCCAACCGGGACTAGCGGGGGGGCCCTATACGAGCAGTACTTC. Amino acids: CASSPTGTSGGALYEQYF.

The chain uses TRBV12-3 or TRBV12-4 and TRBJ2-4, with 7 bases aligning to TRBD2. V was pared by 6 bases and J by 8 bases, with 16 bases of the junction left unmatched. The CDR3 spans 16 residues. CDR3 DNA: TGTGCCAGCAGGCTTGCCGGGGAGGGCGGCGGAGACATTCAGTACTTC. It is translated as CASRLAGEGGGDIQYF.

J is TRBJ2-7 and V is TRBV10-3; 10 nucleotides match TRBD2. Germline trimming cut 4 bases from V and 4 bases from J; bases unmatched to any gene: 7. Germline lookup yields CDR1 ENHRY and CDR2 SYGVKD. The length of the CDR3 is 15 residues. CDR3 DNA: TGTGCCATCAGTGGGAGCGGGGGGGCATCATACGAGCAGTACTTC. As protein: CAISGSGGASYEQYF.

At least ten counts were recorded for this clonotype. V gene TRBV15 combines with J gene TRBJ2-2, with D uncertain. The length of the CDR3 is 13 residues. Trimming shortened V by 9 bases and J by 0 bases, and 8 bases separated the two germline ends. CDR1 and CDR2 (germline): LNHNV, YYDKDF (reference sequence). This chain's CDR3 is CATQSSNTGELFF. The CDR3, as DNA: TGTGCCACGCAGAGCTCGAACACCGGGGAGCTGTTTTTT. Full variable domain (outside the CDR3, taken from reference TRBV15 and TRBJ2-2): DAMVIQNPRYQVTQFGKPVTLSCSQTLNHNVMYWYQQKSSQAPKLLFHYYDKDFNNEADTPDNFQSRRPNTSFCFLDIRSPGLGDTAMYLCATQSSNTGELFFGEGSRLTVL.

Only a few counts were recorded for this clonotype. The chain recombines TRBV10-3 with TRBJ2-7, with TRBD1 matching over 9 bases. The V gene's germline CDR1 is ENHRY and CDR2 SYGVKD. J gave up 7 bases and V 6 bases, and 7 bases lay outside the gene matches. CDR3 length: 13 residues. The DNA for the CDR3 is TGTGCCATCAGCCGGGACAGGGCAGAAGAGCAGTACTTC. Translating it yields CAISRDRAEEQYF.

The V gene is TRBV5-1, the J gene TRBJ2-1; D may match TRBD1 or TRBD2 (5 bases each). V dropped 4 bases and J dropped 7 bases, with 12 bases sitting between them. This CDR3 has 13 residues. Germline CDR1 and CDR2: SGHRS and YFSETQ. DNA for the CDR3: TGCGCCAGCAGCCAAGGGACCTTAAATGAGCAGTTCTTC. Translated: CASSQGTLNEQFF.

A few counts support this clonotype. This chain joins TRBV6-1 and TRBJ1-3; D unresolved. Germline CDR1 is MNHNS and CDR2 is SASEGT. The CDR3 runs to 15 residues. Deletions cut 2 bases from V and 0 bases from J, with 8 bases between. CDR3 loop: CASSESWGSGNTIYF. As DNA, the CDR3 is TGTGCCAGCAGTGAAAGTTGGGGCTCTGGAAACACCATATATTTT.

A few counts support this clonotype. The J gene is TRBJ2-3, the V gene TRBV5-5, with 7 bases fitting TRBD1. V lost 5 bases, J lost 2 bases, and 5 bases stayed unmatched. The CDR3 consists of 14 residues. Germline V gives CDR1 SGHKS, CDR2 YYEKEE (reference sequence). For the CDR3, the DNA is TGTGCCAGCAGAACGACAGGGATCACAGATACGCAGTATTTT. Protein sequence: CASRTTGITDTQYF.

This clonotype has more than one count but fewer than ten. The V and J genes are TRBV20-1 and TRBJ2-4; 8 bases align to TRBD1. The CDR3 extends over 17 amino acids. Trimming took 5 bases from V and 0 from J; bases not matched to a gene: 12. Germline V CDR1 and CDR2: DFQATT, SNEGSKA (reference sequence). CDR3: CSALARDRPVAKNIQYF. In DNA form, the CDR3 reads TGCAGTGCTCTGGCCCGGGACAGGCCAGTAGCCAAAAACATTCAGTACTTC.

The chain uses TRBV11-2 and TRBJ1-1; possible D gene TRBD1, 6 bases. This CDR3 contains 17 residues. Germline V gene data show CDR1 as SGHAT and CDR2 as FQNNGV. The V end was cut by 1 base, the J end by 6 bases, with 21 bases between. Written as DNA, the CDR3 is TGTGCCAGCAGCTTAGGAGATTGGGACACCAAGAGGCCTGAAGCTTTCTTT. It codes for CASSLGDWDTKRPEAFF.

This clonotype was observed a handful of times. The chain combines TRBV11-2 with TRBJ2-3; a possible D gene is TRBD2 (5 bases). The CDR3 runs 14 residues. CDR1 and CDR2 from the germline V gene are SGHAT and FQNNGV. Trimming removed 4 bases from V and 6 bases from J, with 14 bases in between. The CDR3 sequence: CASSYGPTGDTQYF. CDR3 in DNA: TGTGCCAGCAGCTACGGACCCACGGGGGATACGCAGTATTTT.

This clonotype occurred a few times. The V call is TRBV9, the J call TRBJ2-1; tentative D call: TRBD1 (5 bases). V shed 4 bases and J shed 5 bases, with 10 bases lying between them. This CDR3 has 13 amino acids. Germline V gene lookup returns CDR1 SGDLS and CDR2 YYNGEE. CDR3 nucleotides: TGTGCCAGCAGCCCAGGGCCGGACAATGAGCAGTTCTTC. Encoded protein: CASSPGPDNEQFF. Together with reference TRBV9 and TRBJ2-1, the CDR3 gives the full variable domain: DSGVTQTPKHLITATGQRVTLRCSPRSGDLSVYWYQQSLDQGLQFLIQYYNGEERAKGNILERFSAQQFPDLHSELNLSSLELGDSALYFCASSPGPDNEQFFGPGTRLTVL.

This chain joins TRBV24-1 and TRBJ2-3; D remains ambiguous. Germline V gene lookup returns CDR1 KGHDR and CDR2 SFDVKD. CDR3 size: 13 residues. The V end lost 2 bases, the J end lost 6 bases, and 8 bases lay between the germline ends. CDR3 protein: CATSDSRPDTQYF. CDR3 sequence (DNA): TGTGCCACCAGTGATTCGCGTCCTGATACGCAGTATTTT.

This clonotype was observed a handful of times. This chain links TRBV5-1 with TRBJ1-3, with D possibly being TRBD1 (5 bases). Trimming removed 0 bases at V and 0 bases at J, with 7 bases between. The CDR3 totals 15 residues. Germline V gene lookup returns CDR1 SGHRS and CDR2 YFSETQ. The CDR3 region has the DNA TGCGCCAGCAGCTTGGGGACAAGCTCTGGAAACACCATATATTTT. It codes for CASSLGTSSGNTIYF. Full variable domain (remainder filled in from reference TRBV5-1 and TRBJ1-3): KAGVTQTPRYLIKTRGQQVTLSCSPISGHRSVSWYQQTPGQGLQFLFEYFSETQRNKGNFPGRFSGRQFSNSRSEMNVSTLELGDSALYLCASSLGTSSGNTIYFGEGSWLTVV.

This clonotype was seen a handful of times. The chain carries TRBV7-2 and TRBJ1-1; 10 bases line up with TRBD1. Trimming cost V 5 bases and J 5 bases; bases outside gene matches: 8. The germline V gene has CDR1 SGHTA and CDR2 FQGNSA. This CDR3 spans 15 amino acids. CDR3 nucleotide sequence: TGTGCCAGCAGCACAAGACAGGGGGCGAAAACTGAAGCTTTCTTT. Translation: CASSTRQGAKTEAFF.

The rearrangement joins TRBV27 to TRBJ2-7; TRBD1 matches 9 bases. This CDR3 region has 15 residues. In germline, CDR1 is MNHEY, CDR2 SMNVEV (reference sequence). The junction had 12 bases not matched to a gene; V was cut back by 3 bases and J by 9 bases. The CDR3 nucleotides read TGTGCCAGCAGTTTCCTCCGGGACAGGGCCTCCGCGCAGTACTTC. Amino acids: CASSFLRDRASAQYF.